This TCR beta chain appears in the sequencing data of a study of CD8 T cells in Susac syndrome. RNA amounts of roughly 0.45 to 1 ug underwent reverse transcription with random hexamers. TCRdb independently ran MiXCR on the immunoSEQ multiplex PCR reads; one entry per CDR3 protein. The sample has 150,000 to 200,000 distinct CDR3 sequences; more than 85% are singletons. The source is a human donor with Susac syndrome. Sequencing used CD4+ T cells from PBMCs.

The CDR3 here is CSASLTGVRTDTQYF. The CDR3 coding sequence is TGCAGTGCTTCCCTCACCGGGGTACGCACAGATACGCAGTATTTT. This chain uses TRBV20-1 with TRBJ2-3, with D possibly TRBD2 on 5 matching bases. Germline assignment: CDR1 DFQATT and CDR2 SNEGSKA (reference sequence). The V end was cut by 5 bases, the J end by 1 base, with 16 bases between. This CDR3 is built from 15 residues.